Shown below are 5 T cell receptor beta chains from a single sample sequenced in a study. Cells sorted as Tregs were CD4+, CD25+ and CD127-/low. Adaptor-ligated barcode primers were used to amplify TRBV12-4/TRBJ1-2 clonotypes. One entry per CDR3 protein, called by TCRdb with MiXCR from the multiplex PCR reads. This sample's table has dozens of distinct CDR3 sequences. Specimen: Tregs sorted from blood. The source of these receptors is a female donor with breast cancer.

The rearrangement links TRBV12-3 or TRBV12-4 to TRBJ1-2, with D unclear. Trimming took 3 bases from V and 0 from J, leaving 17 bases between them. The length of the CDR3 is 17 residues. As DNA, the CDR3 is TGTGCCAGCAGTTTCTATTTACAGAGAGATACTAACTATGGCTACACCTTC. Translation: CASSFYLQRDTNYGYTF.

The J gene is TRBJ1-2, the V gene TRBV12-3 or TRBV12-4; unclear D gene. This CDR3 region has 15 residues. V was shortened by 8 bases and J by 1 base, with 17 bases between the two germline ends. The CDR3 reads CASLRWGARNYGYTF. Written as DNA, the CDR3 is TGTGCCAGCCTCCGGTGGGGAGCCCGTAACTATGGCTACACCTTC.

By share of the sample, this clonotype is hyperexpanded. CDR3 residues: CASSARDGYTF. The CDR3 DNA reads TGTGCCAGCAGTGCGAGAGATGGCTACACCTTC. The J gene is TRBJ1-2, the V gene TRBV12-3 or TRBV12-4; D ambiguous. V was shortened by 5 bases and J by 6 bases, with 7 bases between the two germline ends. The CDR3 runs to 11 residues.

In this sample, this clonotype is hyperexpanded. The chain uses TRBV12-3 or TRBV12-4 and TRBJ1-2; 8 bases fit TRBD1. The CDR3 is 17 amino acids. Trimming at V came to 4 bases and at J to 3 bases, leaving 13 bases not matched to a gene. CDR3 sequence reads: CASSSRQGSFQDYGYTF. CDR3 coding DNA: TGTGCCAGCAGTTCAAGACAGGGGAGCTTTCAAGACTATGGCTACACCTTC.

By proportion, this clonotype is large. The chain recombines TRBV12-3 or TRBV12-4 with TRBJ1-2; unclear D gene. The V end was cut by 4 bases, the J end by 3 bases, with 18 bases between. This CDR3 comprises 16 residues. The CDR3 DNA sequence: TGTGCCAGCAGTTCGCAGGAAGGGCAAGTGGACTATGGCTACACCTTC. This encodes CASSSQEGQVDYGYTF.